A single sample is the source of the 2 T cell receptor beta chains below, sequenced in a study of T-cell memory formation after mild COVID-19. Using its own MiXCR run on the 5' RACE reads, TCRdb lists one record per CDR3 protein. The sample lists approximately 290,000 distinct CDR3 sequences; roughly 8.2% were seen once. Sequencing was performed on PBMCs or a T cell subset sorted from them (not recorded which). These receptors came from a young man who had mild COVID-19 (a few samples of this study predate the infection). Cell type and time point are not known.

The sample holds many counts of this clonotype. The V and J genes are TRBV6-2 or TRBV6-3 and TRBJ2-6, with D possibly TRBD1 on 6 matching bases. With 9 bases removed from V and 0 bases from J, the gap between germline ends came to 12 bases. CDR3 size: 15 residues. CDR1 is MNHEY, CDR2 SVGEGT, per germline. In DNA, the CDR3 is TGTGCCAGAACAGGGCTCCGCTCTGGGGCCAACGTCCTGACTTTC. Amino acid sequence: CARTGLRSGANVLTF.

The rearrangement uses TRBV4-1 and TRBJ1-2; 11 bases match TRBD1. V was pared by 5 bases and J by 4 bases, with 12 bases of the junction left unmatched. The CDR3 has 17 amino acids. Germline-derived CDR1 and CDR2 are MGHRA and YSYEKL. CDR3 sequence (DNA): TGCGCCAGCAGCACCGGACAGGGGGCAGGACGGACCTATGGCTACACCTTC. This encodes CASSTGQGAGRTYGYTF.